This entry describes one T cell receptor (beta chain). The antigen remains unidentified. The source of the sample is a study of a mutant IDH1 vaccine in newly diagnosed glioma. Study-wide context: Earlier care involved radiotherapy, temozolomide, or both, and the majority received both. Findings and limits, study-wide: Immune responses induced by vaccination arose in 93.3% of the patients.

Time point of the sample: baseline, week 1 (first vaccination visit). Stated treatment: pre-vaccination baseline after standard-of-care therapy. Diagnosis in the donors showed new WHO grade 3 or 4 astrocytomas that were IDH1-mutant and ATRX-lost. Method: immunoSEQ multiplex PCR; TCRdb's copy keeps in-frame clones and lacks some. Found here are tens of thousands of clones, 83% of them singletons; the top ten hold under 8%. Germline CDR1 and CDR2: SQVTM and ANQGSEA. The CDR3 spans 11 residues. V lost 3 bases to trimming and J lost 3 bases, with 6 bases between them. V usage is TRBV29-1 and J usage is TRBJ2-7; D remains ambiguous. Sequences were derived from PBMCs, sampled from a glioma patient treated with radiotherapy, temozolomide or both. This receptor was identified in a woman aged 50 to 60 with glioma. CDR3 sequence reads: CSVEGSYEQYF. The CDR3 nucleotides read TGCAGCGTTGAGGGTAGCTACGAGCAGTACTTC.